The sequence of this TCR beta chain was determined in a study of blood T cell repertoires in COVID-19. The CDR3 consists of 15 residues. Germline CDR1 is MNHEY and CDR2 is SVGAGI. J was trimmed by 5 bases and V by 6 bases; bases with no gene match: 8. How the authors handled the data: Amplified reference gene primers provided the basis for estimating nucleated cell counts. Assay: immunoSEQ multiplex PCR; the TCRdb copy retains only in-frame clones and omits some. V and J calls and clone size are copied from that table; D and trimming were computed from the DNA. This table has some 260,000 clones, nearly 90% appearing once.

This chain joins TRBV6-5 and TRBJ1-1; 11 bases are shared with TRBD1. The sample was peripheral blood. The origin of this receptor is a woman in her 40s who had recovered from COVID-19. The CDR3 is CASSATGQGGTEAFF. The CDR3 nucleotides are TGTGCCAGCAGCGCCACGGGACAGGGGGGGACTGAAGCTTTCTTT.